What follows describes a single T cell receptor beta chain. Its target is not known. The repertoire was sequenced with immunoSEQ multiplex PCR; TCRdb's copy has only in-frame clones and lacks some. The sample lists some 150,000 clones, roughly 83% occurring once. The CDR3 length is 15 residues. V lost 2 bases and J 1 base, leaving 9 bases between the germline ends. Germline V gives CDR1 MNHEY, CDR2 SMNVEV (reference sequence). This sample was included in a study of radiation and T cells in renal cell carcinoma. Study findings and constraints: In blood, top tumor clones expanded by 2 weeks, shrinking by 4.

Documented time point: baseline pretreatment blood. Treatment noted: 15 Gy SBRT to primary tumor, nephrectomy 4 weeks later. The sample consisted of blood, taken from a patient whose treatment included radiotherapy and nephrectomy. The chain links TRBV27 to TRBJ1-5; D gene ambiguous. The sequence derives from a woman aged 50 to 60 with renal cell carcinoma. This chain's CDR3 is CASSLGWTSNQPQHF. The CDR3 nucleotides are TGTGCCAGCAGTTTAGGGTGGACCAGCAATCAGCCCCAGCATTTT.